This T cell receptor (beta chain) was recorded in a study of Ad26.COV2.S vaccination and SARS-CoV-2 variants. As regards this clone: Its cognate antigen is unknown.

Treatment specified: around 19 received Ad26.COV2.S at low or high dose, single or two shots; about 5 received placebo; per-sample allocation not given. Repertoires come from day 63 after the first vaccine or placebo injection. The study's findings and limits: Placebo recipients had lower spike-specific TCR breadth than vaccine recipients.

The assay was immunoSEQ multiplex PCR, and TCRdb's table has in-frame clones only and misses some. Of around 400,000 clones in the sample, about four fifths were seen once. The specimen was peripheral blood, collected in a trial of Ad26.COV2.S vaccine versus placebo. The clonotype comes from a person between 18 and 59 years old who received the Ad26.COV2.S COVID-19 vaccine or a placebo.

This CDR3 reads CASSLLAQGAGEAFF. As DNA, the CDR3 is TGTGCCAGCAGCTTGCTAGCACAGGGGGCAGGAGAAGCTTTCTTT. The gene calls are TRBV5-4 and TRBJ1-1, with 9 bases matching TRBD1. CDR3 size: 15 residues. Germline V CDR1 and CDR2: SGHNT, YYREEE (reference sequence). V lost 1 base, J lost 8 bases, and 9 bases stayed unmatched.